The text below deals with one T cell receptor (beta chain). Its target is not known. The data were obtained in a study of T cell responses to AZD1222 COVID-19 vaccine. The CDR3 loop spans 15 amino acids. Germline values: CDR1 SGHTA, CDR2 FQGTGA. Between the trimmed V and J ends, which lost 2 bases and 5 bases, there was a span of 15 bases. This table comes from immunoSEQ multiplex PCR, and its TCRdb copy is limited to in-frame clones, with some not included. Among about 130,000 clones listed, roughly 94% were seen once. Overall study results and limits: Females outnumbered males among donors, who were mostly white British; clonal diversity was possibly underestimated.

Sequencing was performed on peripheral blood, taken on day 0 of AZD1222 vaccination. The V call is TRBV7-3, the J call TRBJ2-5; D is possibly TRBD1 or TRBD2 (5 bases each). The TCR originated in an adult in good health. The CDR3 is CASSLGQGVEETQYF. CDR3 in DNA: TGTGCCAGCAGCTTAGGTCAGGGAGTGGAGGAGACCCAGTACTTC.